This record covers a single T cell receptor beta chain. This sample was included in a study of blood T cell repertoires in COVID-19. Trimming shortened V by 3 bases and J by 6 bases, and 18 bases separated the two germline ends. This CDR3 has 15 residues. The V gene's germline CDR1 is SGDLS and CDR2 YYNGEE. As processed by the authors: For nucleated cells, counts were estimated from reference gene primer amplification. Here immunoSEQ multiplex PCR was the method, and the copy in TCRdb shows in-frame clones only, minus some. V, J and clone size derive from that table, while D and trimming were established from the DNA sequence. The table includes 260,000 or so clones, 86% detected once.

V usage is TRBV9 and J usage is TRBJ1-2, with D unresolved. Sequencing was done on a sample of PBMCs or T cells enriched from blood (not recorded which). The clonotype was recovered from a man younger than 35 who had recovered from COVID-19. CDR3 DNA: TGTGCCAGCAGCGCGATGGAGGGATCGCCTCATGGCTACACCTTC. Its protein product is CASSAMEGSPHGYTF.